This TCR beta chain was profiled in a study of T cell repertoires in aging, cancer and after chemotherapy. Overall study: Paired samples before and after chemotherapy came from chronic lymphocytic leukemia patients on fludarabine- or bendamustine-based regimens.

By its share, this clonotype is medium-sized. Multiplex touch-down PCR with TRB-A/B primers amplified rearranged V-D-J TRB sequences. One entry per CDR3 protein, called by TCRdb with MiXCR from the multiplex PCR reads. The sample has about 13,000 distinct CDR3 sequences, around 30% seen once. Germline CDR1 LNHDA, CDR2 SQIVND (reference sequence). This CDR3 region has 18 residues. The V end lost 5 bases, the J end lost 4 bases, and 24 bases lay between the germline ends. TCR beta rearrangements were amplified from peripheral blood genomic DNA. The sequence came from a human donor with a blood cancer. The chain employs TRBV19 and TRBJ1-5; possible D gene TRBD1, 5 bases. Sequencing was done on a sample of blood. This CDR3 reads CASSASGLSSKGNQPQHF. CDR3 nucleotide sequence: TGTGCCAGTAGTGCCTCGGGACTTTCCTCAAAGGGGAATCAGCCCCAGCATTTT.